The 18 T cell receptor beta chains below come from one sample, sequenced in a study of monozygotic twins with inflammatory bowel disease. Reprocessing the 5' RACE reads, TCRdb reports a single entry for every CDR3 protein and omits DNA. The sample table sets out fewer than 550,000 distinct CDR3 sequences. Sequenced input: blood. The source is a human donor with ulcerative colitis or Crohn's disease, or a healthy co-twin of an affected twin (not recorded which).

The CDR3 sequence: CASRDGTGGDQPQHF. This chain links TRBV5-1 with TRBJ1-5; TCRdb proposes TRBD1, but this gene call is untestable without DNA. Germline values: CDR1 SGHRS, CDR2 YFSETQ. This CDR3 contains 15 residues.

The gene calls are TRBV5-6 and TRBJ1-1; the TRBD1 assignment by TCRdb is unverifiable without DNA. The CDR3 has 16 amino acids. The germline gives CDR1 SGHDT, CDR2 YYEEEE. CDR3 amino acids: CASSSSGTGGVTEAFF.

This chain joins TRBV20-1 and TRBJ2-7; TCRdb's D call, TRBD2, is unchecked because there is no DNA. There are 14 residues in the CDR3. In germline, CDR1 is DFQATT, CDR2 SNEGSKA (reference sequence). This chain's CDR3 is CSARGGLAGLEQYF.

The chain combines TRBV12-3 or TRBV12-4 with TRBJ1-5; TCRdb proposes TRBD1, but this gene call is untestable without DNA. The CDR3 totals 14 residues. This CDR3 is CVSSRDSGNQPQHF.

The chain joins TRBV6-2 or TRBV6-3 to TRBJ2-2; TCRdb's D call, TRBD1, is unchecked because there is no DNA. The length of the CDR3 is 17 residues. Germline V gene data show CDR1 as MNHEY and CDR2 as SVGEGT. The CDR3 spells CASNRHGPGTGTGELFF.

The chain has TRBV20-1 and TRBJ1-1; TCRdb returns TRBD1, unconfirmable since there is no DNA. CDR1 DFQATT and CDR2 SNEGSKA come from the germline V gene (reference sequence). The CDR3 runs to 14 residues. The CDR3 protein is CSASRQGGNTEAFF.

V usage is TRBV7-2 and J usage is TRBJ1-5. In germline, CDR1 is SGHTA, CDR2 FQGNSA. The CDR3 length is 13 residues. CDR3 sequence reads: CASSLKISQPQHF.

The chain carries TRBV7-9 and TRBJ1-1. Germline CDR1 and CDR2: SEHNR and FQNEAQ (reference sequence). The CDR3 runs 14 residues. CDR3 amino acids: CASSLDSMNTEAFF.

The gene calls are TRBV28 and TRBJ1-6; without DNA, the TCRdb call of TRBD1 cannot be checked. The CDR3 sequence is 12 residues long. Germline lookup yields CDR1 MDHEN and CDR2 SYDVKM. CDR3 in amino acids: CASSTGDSPLHF.

This chain joins TRBV15 and TRBJ2-5. CDR1 and CDR2 from the germline V gene are LNHNV and YYDKDF (reference sequence). The CDR3 contains 14 residues. The CDR3 sequence: CATSRDGIQETQYF. Variable domain in full (rest from reference TRBV15 and TRBJ2-5): DAMVIQNPRYQVTQFGKPVTLSCSQTLNHNVMYWYQQKSSQAPKLLFHYYDKDFNNEADTPDNFQSRRPNTSFCFLDIRSPGLGDTAMYLCATSRDGIQETQYFGPGTRLLVL.

The rearrangement uses TRBV28 and TRBJ2-5. The germline V gene encodes CDR1 MDHEN and CDR2 SYDVKM. The CDR3 is 12 amino acids. CDR3 loop: CASSLYGETQYF.

V is TRBV29-1 and J is TRBJ2-3; no DNA is available, so the TRBD1 call from TCRdb remains unchecked. CDR3 length equals 12 residues. The germline gives CDR1 SQVTM, CDR2 ANQGSEA. CDR3 loop: CSVGPGDTIRYF.

The V and J genes are TRBV5-4 and TRBJ1-2; lacking DNA, the TRBD1 call made by TCRdb goes unchecked. This CDR3 is 14 amino acids long. Germline assignment: CDR1 SGHNT and CDR2 YYREEE (reference sequence). The CDR3: CASRADRGPYGYTF. Full variable domain (missing parts from reference TRBV5-4 and TRBJ1-2): ETGVTQSPTHLIKTRGQQVTLRCSSQSGHNTVSWYQQALGQGPQFIFQYYREEENGRGNFPPRFSGLQFPNYSSELNVNALELDDSALYLCASRADRGPYGYTFGSGTRLTVV.

This chain links TRBV20-1 with TRBJ2-7; the D call from TCRdb, TRBD2, cannot be confirmed without DNA. Per the germline V gene, CDR1 is DFQATT and CDR2 is SNEGSKA (reference sequence). This CDR3 region has 14 residues. The CDR3: CSARVVRDLYEQYF.

CDR3 sequence: CAGGGVSGANVLTF. The rearrangement links TRBV7-9 to TRBJ2-6; TCRdb indicates TRBD2, and absent DNA this call remains unverified. Germline lookup yields CDR1 SEHNR and CDR2 FQNEAQ (reference sequence). The CDR3 length is 14 residues.

V and J are TRBV10-3 and TRBJ1-6; TCRdb indicates TRBD1, and absent DNA this call remains unverified. This CDR3 has 16 amino acids. The V gene's germline CDR1 is ENHRY and CDR2 SYGVKD. CDR3 region: CAISESRQGYNSPLHF.

The chain uses TRBV28 and TRBJ2-1; the TCRdb D gene call, TRBD2, has no DNA to confirm it. CDR1 and CDR2 (germline): MDHEN, SYDVKM. The CDR3 extends over 14 amino acids. The CDR3 sequence is CASSFLRGGNEQFF.

The chain joins TRBV29-1 to TRBJ2-1; TCRdb's D call, TRBD2, is unchecked because there is no DNA. The CDR3 loop spans 15 amino acids. Per the germline V gene, CDR1 is SQVTM and CDR2 is ANQGSEA. The CDR3 here is CSVEGSERYYNEQFF.